The clone carrying this T cell receptor beta chain came up once. This record comes from a study of blood T cell repertoires in COVID-19. As for the study in general: Acute-phase and convalescent COVID-19 samples originated in the United States, Italy and Spain.

Trimming removed 0 bases from V and 2 bases from J; junction bases left unmatched: 8. Germline V gives CDR1 SGHVS, CDR2 FQNEAQ. The CDR3 loop spans 20 amino acids. Assay used: immunoSEQ multiplex PCR; TCRdb lists only in-frame clones, some missing. The sample records some 60,000 clones, around 87% being singletons. The V call is TRBV7-8, the J call TRBJ2-1; 15 positions agree with TRBD2. The clonotype was recovered from a man aged 70 or older with acute or convalescent COVID-19. The sequencing sample was made of peripheral blood. CDR3: CASSLALGLAGGSTYNEQFF. DNA for the CDR3: TGTGCCAGCAGCTTAGCGCTTGGACTAGCGGGAGGGTCCACCTACAATGAGCAGTTCTTC.